This T cell receptor beta chain derives from a study of T cell repertoires in cytomegalovirus infection. The CDR3 totals 16 residues. CDR1 and CDR2 (germline): MNHEY, SVGAGI. The V and J ends lost 5 bases and 7 bases respectively, with 21 bases between them. Using its own MiXCR run on the reads, TCRdb lists one record per CDR3 protein. The table has roughly 630,000 distinct CDR3 sequences, 20% to 30% seen once; the top ten hold 7% to 9%. The rearrangement uses TRBV6-5 and TRBJ2-1; perhaps D is TRBD1 or TRBD2 (5 bases each). The TCR comes from a human donor in good health (CMV status not recorded). Some clones in this sample may be carry-over from other donors' samples. Sequencing was done on a sample of CD8+ T cells from PBMCs. For the CDR3, the DNA is TGTGCCAGCAGTGGGGTGGGGACCCCCTCGGAGAATGAGCAGTTCTTC. The encoded protein is CASSGVGTPSENEQFF.